The next 32 T cell receptor beta chains were all read from a single sample in a study of cytomegalovirus exposure and HLA in healthy donors. Primers: 60 Vbeta forward and 13 Jbeta reverse. Produced via immunoSEQ multiplex PCR; TCRdb's table is partial and in-frame only. The repertoire consists of about 75,000 clones, with roughly 88% occurring once and the leading ten covering approximately 17%. The sequencing input was PBMCs. Receptors originate from a man aged 70 or older in good health and CMV-seropositive.

The chain is built from TRBV23-1 and TRBJ2-3; possibly TRBD1 for D (6 bases). TRBV23-1 is placed among ORFs of uncertain function. CDR3 length: 14 residues. The germline V and J ends were trimmed by 6 bases and 5 bases, with 15 bases remaining between them. CDR3 nucleotide sequence: TGCGCCAGCAGCCCCGTAGGGGGTAGAGATACGCAGTATTTT. It translates to CASSPVGGRDTQYF.

CDR3 nucleotides: TGTGCCAGCAGCACAGGGTTCGGAAACACCATATATTTT. This translates into CASSTGFGNTIYF. The chain couples TRBV7-8 to TRBJ1-3; TRBD1 might be the D (6 bases). The CDR3 runs 13 residues. From germline, CDR1 is SGHVS and CDR2 FQNEAQ. The ends were cut back, 5 bases at V and 4 bases at J, with 9 bases in the middle.

The chain recombines TRBV19 with TRBJ1-1; 7 bases map to TRBD1. The germline V gene encodes CDR1 LNHDA and CDR2 SQIVND (reference sequence). This CDR3 comprises 14 residues. The CDR3 DNA sequence: TGTGCAACCGCTATCACACAGGGGAGAGGGGAAGCTTTCTTT. Its translation: CATAITQGRGEAFF.

The J gene is TRBJ2-3, the V gene TRBV7-8, with D tentatively TRBD2 (5 bases). Trimming removed 3 bases from V and 4 bases from J, with 8 bases in between. The germline V gene has CDR1 SGHVS and CDR2 FQNEAQ. CDR3 length: 13 amino acids. In DNA form, the CDR3 reads TGTGCCAGCAGCTTTAGCGAACCAGATACGCAGTATTTT. The encoded protein is CASSFSEPDTQYF. Looking up the rest from reference TRBV7-8 and TRBJ2-3 gives the full variable domain: GAGVSQSPRYKVAKRGQDVALRCDPISGHVSLFWYQQALGQGPEFLTYFQNEAQLDKSGLPSDRFFAERPEGSVSTLKIQRTQQEDSAVYLCASSFSEPDTQYFGPGTRLTVL.

The V call is TRBV10-1, the J call TRBJ2-7; 13 nucleotides align to TRBD2. This CDR3 comprises 15 residues. The germline V gene has CDR1 WNHNN and CDR2 SYGVQD (reference sequence). Unmatched junction bases numbered 4, after V lost 4 bases and J lost 4 bases. In DNA, the CDR3 is TGCGCCAGCAGTGCGGGACTAGCGGGGAAGTACGAGCAGTACTTC. Its translation is CASSAGLAGKYEQYF.

The rearrangement uses TRBV6-1 and TRBJ2-5; TRBD2 matches at 12 bases. The V and J ends lost 2 bases and 5 bases, in that order; junction bases with no gene match: 15. Per germline, CDR1 MNHNS and CDR2 SASEGT. The CDR3 loop spans 19 amino acids. CDR3 coding DNA: TGTGCCAGCAGTGAAATGCTTGGTCTAGCGGGGGGGTCATTTGAGACCCAGTACTTC. It is translated as CASSEMLGLAGGSFETQYF.

The chain links TRBV10-3 to TRBJ2-1; D perhaps matches TRBD1 (6 bases). There are 15 residues in the CDR3. CDR1 and CDR2 from the germline V gene are ENHRY and SYGVKD. V lost 5 bases, J lost 1 base, and 12 bases lay in between. CDR3 region: CAISQGQISYNEQFF. DNA of the CDR3: TGTGCCATCAGTCAGGGACAAATATCCTACAATGAGCAGTTCTTC.

The chain combines TRBV6-1 with TRBJ1-6; 9 positions match TRBD1. Losses at the gene ends were 5 bases for V and 13 bases for J; bases not matched to a gene: 12. Germline CDR1 and CDR2: MNHNS and SASEGT. The CDR3 totals 15 residues. The CDR3 DNA reads TGTGCCAGCAGTCACCAGGGACAGGGAGGGTACCCCCTCCACTTT. Its protein product is CASSHQGQGGYPLHF.

This clone was recorded only once. CDR3 bases: TGTGCCAGTCGGGGGGGCCCCTTGAAAGCTTTCTTT. It specifies CASRGGPLKAFF. The chain recombines TRBV19 with TRBJ1-1; D perhaps matches TRBD1 (6 bases). The CDR3 covers 12 residues. Looked up from germline, CDR1 is LNHDA and CDR2 is SQIVND (reference sequence). The V and J ends lost 8 bases and 9 bases respectively, with 16 bases between them.

V is TRBV6-5 and J is TRBJ2-7; 7 nucleotides match TRBD1. V lost 6 bases to trimming and J lost 0 bases; unmatched junction nucleotides: 8. The germline V gene has CDR1 MNHEY and CDR2 SVGAGI. The CDR3 contains 15 residues. CDR3 loop: CASRGGPGASYEQYF. CDR3 in DNA: TGTGCCAGCAGAGGGGGCCCTGGGGCCTCCTACGAGCAGTACTTC.

The chain combines TRBV7-3 with TRBJ1-1, with a possible D match to TRBD1 (5 bases). The CDR3 runs to 13 residues. Per the germline V gene, CDR1 is SGHTA and CDR2 is FQGTGA. The V end lost 1 base, the J end lost 8 bases, and 11 bases lay between the germline ends. This CDR3 reads CASSLSRAEEAFF. The CDR3 DNA reads as TGTGCCAGCAGCTTAAGCAGGGCCGAGGAAGCTTTCTTT.

The count of this clone is one. This rearrangement joins TRBV4-1 to TRBJ2-4, with D possibly matching TRBD1 (5 bases). Trimming stripped 2 bases from V and 1 base from J, with 18 bases between. Germline CDR1 reads MGHRA; CDR2 reads YSYEKL. The CDR3 sequence is 18 residues long. For the CDR3, the DNA is TGCGCCAGCAGCCAAACAGGATCTATCGCGTTGGCCAAAAACATTCAGTACTTC. Translated: CASSQTGSIALAKNIQYF.

The J gene is TRBJ2-7, the V gene TRBV25-1, with 10 bases identical to TRBD1. In germline, CDR1 is MGHDK, CDR2 SYGVNS. The CDR3 is 17 amino acids. With 2 bases clipped from V and 9 bases from J, the junction kept 16 bases outside the gene matches. The CDR3 loop is CASSEAGSGQGPQGQYF. The CDR3 nucleotides are TGTGCCAGCAGTGAAGCGGGTTCGGGACAGGGGCCGCAGGGGCAGTACTTC.

The rearrangement joins TRBV7-3 to TRBJ2-7, with 8 bases matching TRBD1. Per germline, CDR1 SGHTA and CDR2 FQGTGA. The CDR3 runs 14 residues. J gave up 4 bases and V 4 bases, and 6 bases lay outside the gene matches. The CDR3 DNA reads as TGTGCCAGCAGCTACGGACAGGGAAGTTACGAGCAGTACTTC. This encodes CASSYGQGSYEQYF.

This clone occurred once. The rearrangement uses TRBV7-9 and TRBJ2-3, with D unresolved. The CDR3 runs to 13 residues. Germline CDR1 is SEHNR and CDR2 is FQNEAQ (reference sequence). The germline V and J ends were trimmed by 1 base and 2 bases, with 4 bases remaining between them. The CDR3 nucleotides are TGTGCCAGCAGCTTAGGAGTCACAGATACGCAGTATTTT. Protein sequence: CASSLGVTDTQYF.

The CDR3 DNA sequence: TGTGCCAGCACCCGCTCAGGGGTGGGCGGGGAGCTGTTTTTT. This encodes CASTRSGVGGELFF. The rearrangement links TRBV2 to TRBJ2-2; maybe TRBD1 (6 bases). This CDR3 spans 14 amino acids. Looked up from germline, CDR1 is SNHLY and CDR2 is FYNNEI. V lost 7 bases, J lost 7 bases, and 16 bases lay in between.

The chain links TRBV5-1 to TRBJ2-6, with a possible D match to TRBD2 (5 bases). Trimming left V 1 base short and J 3 bases short, with 11 bases between. The V gene's germline CDR1 is SGHRS and CDR2 YFSETQ. The CDR3 sequence is 16 residues long. The CDR3 sequence is CASSLNLGVGANVLTF. The CDR3 nucleotides are TGCGCCAGCAGCTTGAACTTGGGAGTTGGGGCCAACGTCCTGACTTTC.

This chain uses TRBV7-9 with TRBJ2-7; D unresolved. The CDR3 sequence is 13 residues long. The V end lost 3 bases, the J end lost 0 bases, and 6 bases lay between the germline ends. The germline CDR1 and CDR2 sequences are SEHNR and FQNEAQ (reference sequence). The CDR3 DNA follows: TGTGCCAGCAGCTTTGGGCCCTCCTACGAGCAGTACTTC. Its protein product is CASSFGPSYEQYF. Full variable domain (missing parts from reference TRBV7-9 and TRBJ2-7): DTGVSQNPRHKITKRGQNVTFRCDPISEHNRLYWYRQTLGQGPEFLTYFQNEAQLEKSRLLSDRFSAERPKGSFSTLEIQRTEQGDSAMYLCASSFGPSYEQYFGPGTRLTVT.

In regard to this clone: No conserved phenylalanine or tryptophan is present at the end of the CDR3, so a read error is the likely explanation. The chain employs TRBV4-1 and TRBJ2-4; 12 bases line up with TRBD1. Trimming removed 2 bases from V and 4 bases from J; junction bases left unmatched: 3. The CDR3 spans 16 residues. CDR1 is MGHRA and CDR2 is YSYEKL in the germline V gene. CDR3 sequence reads: CASSQPGQGAKNIQYV. As DNA, the CDR3 is TGCGCCAGCAGCCAACCGGGACAGGGGGCGAAAAACATTCAGTACGTC.

The chain has TRBV2 and TRBJ1-5; D remains ambiguous. This CDR3 has 13 amino acids. V was shortened by 6 bases and J by 6 bases, with 12 bases between the two germline ends. Germline V gene sequence: CDR1 SNHLY, CDR2 FYNNEI. For the CDR3, the DNA is TGTGCCAGCAGGGGAATCGGGGTTCAGCCCCAGCATTTT. Protein sequence: CASRGIGVQPQHF.

This chain joins TRBV5-1 and TRBJ2-2; TRBD1 matches at 7 bases. The J segment lost 4 bases and the V segment lost 4 bases, leaving 10 bases of the junction unmatched. The CDR3 totals 16 residues. Germline-derived CDR1 and CDR2 are SGHRS and YFSETQ. The CDR3: CASSPIEGAGTGELFF. The CDR3 bases are TGCGCCAGCAGCCCTATCGAGGGGGCGGGCACCGGGGAGCTGTTTTTT. Full variable domain (outside the CDR3, taken from reference TRBV5-1 and TRBJ2-2): KAGVTQTPRYLIKTRGQQVTLSCSPISGHRSVSWYQQTPGQGLQFLFEYFSETQRNKGNFPGRFSGRQFSNSRSEMNVSTLELGDSALYLCASSPIEGAGTGELFFGEGSRLTVL.

The chain joins TRBV9 to TRBJ2-2; 7 positions agree with TRBD1. Germline trimming cut 6 bases from V and 5 bases from J; bases unmatched to any gene: 13. CDR1 and CDR2 (germline): SGDLS, YYNGEE. The CDR3 has 16 amino acids. The CDR3 nucleotides are TGTGCCAGCACACGCACAGGGGATATGGGTACCGGGGAGCTGTTTTTT. This gives the protein CASTRTGDMGTGELFF.

The rearrangement uses TRBV7-6 and TRBJ2-7; TRBD2 matches 11 bases. This CDR3 has 16 amino acids. CDR1 is SGHVS, CDR2 FNYEAQ, per germline. The junction had 6 bases not matched to a gene; V was cut back by 0 bases and J by 5 bases. CDR3 sequence: CASSLAPLAGVDEQYF. In DNA form, the CDR3 reads TGTGCCAGCAGCTTAGCCCCACTAGCGGGAGTTGACGAGCAGTACTTC.

The rearrangement joins TRBV9 to TRBJ2-3, with unresolved D. CDR3 length: 14 amino acids. V shed 3 bases and J shed 0 bases, with 8 bases lying between them. Germline lookup yields CDR1 SGDLS and CDR2 YYNGEE. For the CDR3, the DNA is TGTGCCAGCAGCGCCCTAACTAGCACAGATACGCAGTATTTT. It is translated as CASSALTSTDTQYF.

This chain joins TRBV30 and TRBJ1-2, with 11 bases aligning to TRBD1. The ends lost 2 bases at V and 0 bases at J; junction bases unmatched: 8. Germline loops: CDR1 GTSNPN, CDR2 SVGIG (reference sequence). The CDR3 has 17 residues. As DNA, the CDR3 is TGTGCCTGGAGTAGGTGGGGGGGACAGGGGGCTAACTATGGCTACACCTTC. Its translation is CAWSRWGGQGANYGYTF.

The chain joins TRBV30 to TRBJ2-5, with 7 bases fitting TRBD2. The germline V gene encodes CDR1 GTSNPN and CDR2 SVGIG (reference sequence). The CDR3 spans 15 residues. With V trimmed by 3 bases and J by 1 base, 8 bases remained unmatched. The CDR3 is CAWRDWTSLQETQYF. CDR3 DNA sequence: TGTGCCTGGAGAGATTGGACTAGTCTCCAAGAGACCCAGTACTTC.

This clone was observed a handful of times. This chain joins TRBV28 and TRBJ1-1; D possibly corresponds to TRBD1 (6 bases). V was clipped by 6 bases and J by 5 bases, with 19 bases between them. Germline V gives CDR1 MDHEN, CDR2 SYDVKM. The length of the CDR3 is 15 residues. The chain's CDR3 is CASRSPGGTSTEAFF. DNA for the CDR3: TGTGCCAGCAGATCCCCTGGGGGCACGAGTACTGAAGCTTTCTTT.

This chain uses TRBV5-1 with TRBJ1-1; D remains ambiguous. CDR3 length: 11 residues. Trimming took off 7 bases at V and 11 bases at J, with 15 bases between the two ends. Germline V gene lookup returns CDR1 SGHRS and CDR2 YFSETQ. The CDR3 nucleotides read TGCGCCAGCGCCGGAGAGTCCCGGGCTTTCTTT. It encodes CASAGESRAFF.

The rearrangement links TRBV29-1 to TRBJ2-5; 7 bases match TRBD1. The V segment lost 1 base and the J segment 5 bases; nucleotides outside the gene matches: 7. This CDR3 is built from 14 residues. Per the germline V gene, CDR1 is SQVTM and CDR2 is ANQGSEA. The CDR3 sequence is CSVEVTGAGETQYF. The CDR3 nucleotides read TGCAGCGTTGAAGTTACAGGGGCTGGGGAGACCCAGTACTTC.

The chain carries TRBV30 and TRBJ2-7, with a possible D match to TRBD1 (5 bases). The germline gives CDR1 GTSNPN, CDR2 SVGIG (reference sequence). V lost 1 base to trimming and J lost 2 bases, with 9 bases between them. CDR3 length equals 13 residues. The CDR3 loop reads CAWSADTTYEQYF. In nucleotides, the CDR3 is TGTGCCTGGAGTGCGGACACCACCTACGAGCAGTACTTC.

This chain joins TRBV7-6 and TRBJ2-1, with 9 bases identical to TRBD1. This CDR3 spans 16 amino acids. V lost 0 bases and J lost 6; bases outside the gene matches: 6. The germline V gene encodes CDR1 SGHVS and CDR2 FNYEAQ. This CDR3 is CASSLAPGQGVNEQFF. The DNA of the CDR3 is TGTGCCAGCAGCTTAGCACCGGGACAGGGTGTCAATGAGCAGTTCTTC.

The DNA for the CDR3 is TGTGCCAGCAGACAGGGGGATGGCTACACCTTC. Its translation: CASRQGDGYTF. V and J are TRBV6-1 and TRBJ1-2; 8 bases are a match to TRBD1. This CDR3 spans 11 amino acids. The germline CDR1 and CDR2 sequences are MNHNS and SASEGT. Unmatched junction bases numbered 0, after V lost 6 bases and J lost 6 bases.